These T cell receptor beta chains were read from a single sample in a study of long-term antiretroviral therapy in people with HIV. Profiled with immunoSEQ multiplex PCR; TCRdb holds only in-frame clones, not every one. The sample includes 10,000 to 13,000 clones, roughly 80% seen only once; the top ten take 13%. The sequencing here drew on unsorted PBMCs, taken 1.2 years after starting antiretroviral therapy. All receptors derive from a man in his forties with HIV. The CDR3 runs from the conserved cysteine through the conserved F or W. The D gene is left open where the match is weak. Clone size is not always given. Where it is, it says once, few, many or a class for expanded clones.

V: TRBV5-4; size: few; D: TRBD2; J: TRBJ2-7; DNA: TGTGCCAGCAGCTTGCTTGGTAGCGGGGGAACCTACGAGCAGTACTTC; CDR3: CASSLLGSGGTYEQYF
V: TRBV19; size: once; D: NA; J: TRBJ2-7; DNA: TGTGCCAGTAGTATCAAAAGGGATGGGACCTACGAGCAGTACTTC; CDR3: CASSIKRDGTYEQYF
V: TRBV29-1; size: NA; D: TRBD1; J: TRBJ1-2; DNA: TGCAGCGTACCGGGACAGGGGATCTATGGCTACACCTTC; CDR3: CSVPGQGIYGYTF
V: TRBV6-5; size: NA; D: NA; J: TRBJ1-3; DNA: TGTGCCAGCAGTTACAGGGGCAGGTACTCTGGAAACACCATATATTTT; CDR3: CASSYRGRYSGNTIYF
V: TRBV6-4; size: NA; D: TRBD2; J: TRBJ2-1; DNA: TGTGCCAGCAGTGAGGGACTAGCGGGGTTTGAGCAGTTCTTC; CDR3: CASSEGLAGFEQFF
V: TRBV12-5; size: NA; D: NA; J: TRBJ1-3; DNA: TGTGCTAGTGGTTTGGGAACAGGCTCTGGAAACACCATATATTTT; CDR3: CASGLGTGSGNTIYF
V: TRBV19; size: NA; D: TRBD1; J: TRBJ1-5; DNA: TGTGCCAGTAGTCCGACAGGGTCGGGCAGGAATCAGCCCCAGCATTTT; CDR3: CASSPTGSGRNQPQHF
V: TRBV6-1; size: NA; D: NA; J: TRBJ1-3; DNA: TGTGCCAGCAGTGAGGTTTCTGGAAACACCATATATTTT; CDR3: CASSEVSGNTIYF
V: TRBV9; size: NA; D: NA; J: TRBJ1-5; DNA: TGTGCCAGCAGCGTAGAGGCAGGCTCTCAGCCCCAGCATTTT; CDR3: CASSVEAGSQPQHF
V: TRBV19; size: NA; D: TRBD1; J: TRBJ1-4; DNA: TGTGCCAGTAGTAAGGCGGGACAGGGGGGTACTAATGAAAAACTGTTTTTT; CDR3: CASSKAGQGGTNEKLFF
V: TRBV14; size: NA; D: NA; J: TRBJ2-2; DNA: TGTGCCAGCAGCCAAGGGACCTCTAACACCGGGGAGCTGTTTTTT; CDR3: CASSQGTSNTGELFF
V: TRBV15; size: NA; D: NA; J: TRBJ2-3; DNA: TGTGCCACCAGCAGAGACGGCCAGGCGCGCCACACAGATACGCAGTATTTT; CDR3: CATSRDGQARHTDTQYF
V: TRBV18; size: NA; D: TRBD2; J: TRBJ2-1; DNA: TGTGCCAGCTCACCTCCAGCGGGGGGGTACAATGAGCAGTTCTTC; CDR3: CASSPPAGGYNEQFF
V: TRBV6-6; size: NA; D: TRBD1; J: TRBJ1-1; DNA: TGTGCCAGCAGCTCAAATTTAGGACAGGGGCAAACTGAAGCTTTCTTT; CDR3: CASSSNLGQGQTEAFF
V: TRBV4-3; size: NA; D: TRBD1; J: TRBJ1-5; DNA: TGCGCCAGCAGCCAAGATCTGGACAGGGGTAATCAGCCCCAGCATTTT; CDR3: CASSQDLDRGNQPQHF
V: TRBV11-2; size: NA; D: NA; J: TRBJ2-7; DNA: TGTGCCAGCAGCGGGGACGTTGGCCTGGGGGATCACGAGCAGTACTTC; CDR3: CASSGDVGLGDHEQYF
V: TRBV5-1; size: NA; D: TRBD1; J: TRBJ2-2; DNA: TGCGCCACGCACAGGGGATGGGACACCGGGGAGCTGTTTTTT; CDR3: CATHRGWDTGELFF
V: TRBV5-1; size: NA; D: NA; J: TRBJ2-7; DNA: TGCGCCAGCAGCTTGATGACAGTTGTTTCCTACGAGCAGTACTTC; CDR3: CASSLMTVVSYEQYF
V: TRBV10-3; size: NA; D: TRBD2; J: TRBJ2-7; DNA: TGTGCCATCAGTGAACGGGGGGGCGACGACGAGCAGTACTTC; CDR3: CAISERGGDDEQYF
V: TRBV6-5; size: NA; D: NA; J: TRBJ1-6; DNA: TGTGCCAGCAGCTCCGGTGGTTACTTCCACTTT; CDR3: CASSSGGYFHF